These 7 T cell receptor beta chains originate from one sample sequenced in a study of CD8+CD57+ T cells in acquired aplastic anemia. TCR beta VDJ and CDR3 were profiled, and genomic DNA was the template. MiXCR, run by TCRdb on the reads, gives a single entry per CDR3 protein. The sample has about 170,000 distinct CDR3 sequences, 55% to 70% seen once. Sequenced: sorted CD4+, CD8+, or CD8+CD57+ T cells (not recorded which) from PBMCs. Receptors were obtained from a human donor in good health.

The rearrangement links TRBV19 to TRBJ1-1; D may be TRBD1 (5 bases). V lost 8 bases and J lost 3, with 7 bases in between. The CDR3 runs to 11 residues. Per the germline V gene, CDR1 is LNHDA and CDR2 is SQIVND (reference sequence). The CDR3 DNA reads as TGTGCCAGTGGGGGGTACACTGAAGCTTTCTTT. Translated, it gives CASGGYTEAFF.

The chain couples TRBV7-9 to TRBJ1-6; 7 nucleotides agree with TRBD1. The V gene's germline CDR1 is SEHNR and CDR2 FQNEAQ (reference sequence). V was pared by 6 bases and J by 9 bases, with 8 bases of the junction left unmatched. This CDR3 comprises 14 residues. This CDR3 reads CASSRDREASPLHF. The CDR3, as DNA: TGTGCCAGCAGTCGAGACAGGGAGGCTTCACCCCTCCACTTT.

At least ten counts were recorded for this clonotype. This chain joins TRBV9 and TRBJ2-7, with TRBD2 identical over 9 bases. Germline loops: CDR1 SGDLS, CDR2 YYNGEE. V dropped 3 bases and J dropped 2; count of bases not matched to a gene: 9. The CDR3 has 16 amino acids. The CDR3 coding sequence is TGTGCCAGCAGCGCAGGAGGACTAGCGCCTGCCTACGAGCAGTACTTC. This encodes CASSAGGLAPAYEQYF. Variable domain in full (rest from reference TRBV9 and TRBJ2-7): DSGVTQTPKHLITATGQRVTLRCSPRSGDLSVYWYQQSLDQGLQFLIQYYNGEERAKGNILERFSAQQFPDLHSELNLSSLELGDSALYFCASSAGGLAPAYEQYFGPGTRLTVT.

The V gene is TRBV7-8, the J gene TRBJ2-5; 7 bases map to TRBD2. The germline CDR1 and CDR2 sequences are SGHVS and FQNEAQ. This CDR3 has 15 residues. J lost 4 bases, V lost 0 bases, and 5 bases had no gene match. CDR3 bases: TGTGCCAGCAGCTTAGCCCTGACTAGCAGAGAGACCCAGTACTTC. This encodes CASSLALTSRETQYF.

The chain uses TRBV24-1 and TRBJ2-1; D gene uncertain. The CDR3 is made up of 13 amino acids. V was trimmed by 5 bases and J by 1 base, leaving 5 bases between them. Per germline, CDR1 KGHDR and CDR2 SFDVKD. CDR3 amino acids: CATSVESYNEQFF. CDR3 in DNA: TGTGCCACCAGTGTAGAATCCTACAATGAGCAGTTCTTC.

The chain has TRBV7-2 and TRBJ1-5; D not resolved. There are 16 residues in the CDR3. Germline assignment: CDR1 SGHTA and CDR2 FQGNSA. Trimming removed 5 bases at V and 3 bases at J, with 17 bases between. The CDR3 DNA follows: TGTGCCAGCAGCCGAAGATGGGCCGGAGCCAATCAGCCCCAGCATTTT. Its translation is CASSRRWAGANQPQHF.

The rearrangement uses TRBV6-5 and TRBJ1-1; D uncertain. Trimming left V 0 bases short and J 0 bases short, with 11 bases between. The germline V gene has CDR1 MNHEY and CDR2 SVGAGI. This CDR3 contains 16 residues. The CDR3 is CASSYSSGLMNTEAFF. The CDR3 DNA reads TGTGCCAGCAGTTACTCGAGCGGGTTGATGAACACTGAAGCTTTCTTT.